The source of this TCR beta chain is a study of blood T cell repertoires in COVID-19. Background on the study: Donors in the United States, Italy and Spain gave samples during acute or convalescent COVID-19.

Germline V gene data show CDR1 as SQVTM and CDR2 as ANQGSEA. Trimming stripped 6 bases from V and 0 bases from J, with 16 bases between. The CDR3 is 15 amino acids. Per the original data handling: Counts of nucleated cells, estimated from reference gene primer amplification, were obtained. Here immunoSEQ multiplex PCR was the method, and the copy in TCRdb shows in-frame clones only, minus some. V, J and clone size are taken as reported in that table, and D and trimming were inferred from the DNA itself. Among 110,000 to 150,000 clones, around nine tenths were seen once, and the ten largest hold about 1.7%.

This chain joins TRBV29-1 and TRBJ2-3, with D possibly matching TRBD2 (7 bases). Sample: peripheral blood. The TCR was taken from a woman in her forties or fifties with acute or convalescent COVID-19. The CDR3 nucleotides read TGCAGCGTGGAAACAGGGAGGGAGAGCACAGATACGCAGTATTTT. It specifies CSVETGRESTDTQYF.